The clone carrying this T cell receptor (beta chain) has a count of ten or more. TCRdb re-derived calls from the RT-PCR reads in MiXCR, one entry per CDR3 protein. The sample has about 680,000 distinct CDR3 sequences; 13% to 15% are singletons. The source of this sequence is a female donor in good health, serving as a healthy control. Specimen: memory CD4+ T cells from blood.

CDR3 bases: TGTGCCAGCGGCTTATGGGGCAGTTATAATTCACCCCTCCACTTT. Translation: CASGLWGSYNSPLHF. The chain carries TRBV12-3 or TRBV12-4 and TRBJ1-6; D is possibly TRBD1 (5 bases). This CDR3 comprises 15 residues. Trimming took 8 bases from V and 4 from J, leaving 15 bases between them.